This TCR beta chain was sequenced for a study of chemoradiotherapy in HPV16-positive cancers. Study overall: Candidate HPV-specific T-cell clones and common TCR motifs came from functional assays in two HPV16-positive patients.

With regard to this clone: As yet, its antigen is unknown.

The method was immunoSEQ multiplex PCR; TCRdb's version includes in-frame clones alone and lacks a portion of them. The sample lists fewer than 35,000 clones, over 90% occurring once. Notes on the study in general: Candidate HPV-specific clones and E7-related TCR motifs grew in tumor during treatment. Only a couple of HPV16-positive patients supplied the functional HPV-specificity definition. In HPV16-positive patients, HPV-responsive T-cell expansion tracked better recurrence-free survival.

J gave up 8 bases and V 6 bases, and 12 bases lay outside the gene matches. The germline CDR1 and CDR2 sequences are MNHNS and SASEGT. This CDR3 contains 15 residues. The source material was blood, sampled from a patient who underwent chemoradiotherapy. This clonotype originated in a human donor with HPV-associated anogenital cancer. The rearrangement links TRBV6-1 to TRBJ1-4; 7 bases fit TRBD1. The CDR3 region is CASSSPQGSGEKLFF. CDR3 bases: TGTGCCAGCAGCTCCCCACAGGGGTCGGGAGAAAAACTGTTTTTT.